A selection of T cell receptor beta chains follows, all from one sample in a study of blood T cell repertoires in COVID-19. The method was immunoSEQ multiplex PCR; TCRdb's version includes in-frame clones alone and lacks a portion of them. The sample includes some 120,000 clones, approximately 90% of them seen just once. Sequencing used peripheral blood. Source of these receptors: a man in his fifties or sixties with COVID-19, enrolled during active disease. Each CDR3 is given with its conserved first and last residue. Fields, in order: V gene, CDR3 length, J gene, D gene, clone size, CDR3 protein, CDR3 DNA. D genes are given only for firm matches. Expanded clones get a size class; other rows say once, few or many, or leave the size out.

>TRBV2|10|TRBJ1-2|-|few
CASSEEGYTF
TGTGCCAGCAGTGAGGAGGGCTACACCTTC
>TRBV12-3/TRBV12-4|13|TRBJ1-1|TRBD1|-
CASSLTGETEAFF
TGTGCCAGCAGTCTAACAGGGGAGACTGAAGCTTTCTTT
>TRBV6-5|13|TRBJ1-2|-|-
CASSPDTNYGYTF
TGTGCCAGCAGCCCAGACACCAACTATGGCTACACCTTC
>TRBV10-3|15|TRBJ1-5|TRBD1|-
CAISADRDPYQPQHF
TGTGCCATCAGCGCCGACAGGGACCCTTATCAGCCCCAGCATTTT
>TRBV7-3|16|TRBJ2-1|TRBD1|-
CASSLTGGAPYNEQFF
TGTGCCAGCAGCTTAACAGGGGGCGCCCCCTACAATGAGCAGTTCTTC
>TRBV5-1|15|TRBJ2-1|TRBD2|once
CASSLGLAGGLAQFF
TGCGCCAGCAGCTTGGGGCTAGCGGGAGGGTTGGCGCAGTTCTTC
>TRBV7-6|16|TRBJ2-3|TRBD2|once
CASSRTSGIPADTQYF
TGTGCCAGCAGCCGGACTAGCGGGATACCGGCAGATACGCAGTATTTT
>TRBV7-2|14|TRBJ1-2|-|-
CASSLEGRGYGYTF
TGTGCCAGCAGCTTAGAGGGCAGGGGCTATGGCTACACCTTC
>TRBV29-1|15|TRBJ2-2|TRBD2|-
CSVEVLAGFTGELFF
TGCAGCGTTGAAGTTCTAGCGGGATTCACCGGGGAGCTGTTTTTT
>TRBV28|16|TRBJ2-5|-|-
CASSPSPRDWVVTQYF
TGTGCCAGCAGTCCCTCACCCAGGGATTGGGTAGTGACCCAGTACTTC
>TRBV20-1|14|TRBJ2-1|TRBD2|-
CSASGLAGVGEQFF
TGCAGTGCTAGTGGGCTAGCGGGAGTGGGGGAGCAGTTCTTC
>TRBV10-2|14|TRBJ2-3|TRBD2|once
CASSSSGETDTQYF
TGCGCCAGCAGTTCTAGCGGGGAAACAGATACGCAGTATTTT
>TRBV7-9|16|TRBJ1-2|-|-
CASSLGLSGSGYGYTF
TGTGCCAGCAGCTTAGGTTTGTCCGGGAGCGGCTATGGCTACACCTTC
>TRBV21-1|16|TRBJ2-3|-|once
CASRKEKGWSKDTQYF
TGTGCCAGCAGAAAAGAGAAAGGCTGGAGTAAAGATACGCAGTATTTT
>TRBV27|13|TRBJ1-1|-|-
CASSLQGGTEAFF
TGTGCCAGCAGTTTACAGGGAGGTACTGAAGCTTTCTTT
>TRBV7-9|16|TRBJ2-7|TRBD2|-
CASSLGGASGREEQYF
TGTGCCAGCAGCTTGGGTGGTGCTAGCGGGAGGGAAGAGCAGTACTTC
>TRBV5-5|13|TRBJ2-1|TRBD1|-
CASSGQGWNEQFF
TGTGCCAGCAGCGGACAGGGTTGGAATGAGCAGTTCTTC
>TRBV2|16|TRBJ2-3|TRBD2|-
CASSKKAGDGTDTQYF
TGTGCCAGCAGCAAAAAAGCGGGAGATGGCACAGATACGCAGTATTTT
>TRBV5-8|17|TRBJ2-1|TRBD2|-
CASSLAVVAGHLYEQFF
TGTGCCAGCAGCTTGGCCGTTGTAGCGGGACATTTGTATGAGCAGTTCTTC
>TRBV27|13|TRBJ2-7|-|-
CASSPGETYEQYF
TGTGCCAGCAGTCCCGGGGAGACCTACGAGCAGTACTTC
>TRBV11-2|13|TRBJ2-7|TRBD1|-
CASQSGTDYEQYF
TGTGCCAGTCAATCCGGGACAGACTACGAGCAGTACTTC
>TRBV19|15|TRBJ1-5|-|-
CASSRQLEPNQPQHF
TGTGCCAGTAGCCGACAGCTAGAGCCGAATCAGCCCCAGCATTTT
>TRBV19|14|TRBJ2-7|TRBD1|-
CASTPGQGSYEQYF
TGTGCCAGTACCCCCGGACAGGGGTCCTACGAGCAGTACTTC
>TRBV5-3|18|TRBJ1-6|-|once
CARSSIGAGVVYNSPLHF
TGTGCCAGAAGCTCCATTGGAGCCGGGGTGGTTTATAATTCACCCCTCCACTTT
>TRBV5-6|16|TRBJ2-7|TRBD2|-
CASSFHLAGRSYEQYF
TGTGCCAGCAGCTTTCACTTAGCCGGGAGGAGCTACGAGCAGTACTTC
>TRBV7-9|15|TRBJ2-7|TRBD2|-
CASSHLAGGPKEQYF
TGTGCCAGCAGCCATCTAGCGGGAGGGCCGAAAGAGCAGTACTTC
>TRBV6-4|14|TRBJ1-1|-|-
CASSDSQGHAEAFF
TGTGCCAGCAGTGACTCGCAGGGGCACGCTGAAGCTTTCTTT
>TRBV15|19|TRBJ1-4|-|-
CATSREYPDPRGVREKLFF
TGTGCCACCAGCAGAGAGTACCCTGACCCGCGGGGCGTTCGGGAAAAACTGTTTTTT
>TRBV11-3|12|TRBJ2-3|-|-
CASSLGADTQYF
TGTGCCAGCAGCTTAGGCGCAGATACGCAGTATTTT
>TRBV7-9|15|TRBJ1-3|TRBD1|-
CASSSTGGYGNTIYF
TGTGCCAGCAGCTCAACAGGGGGCTATGGAAACACCATATATTTT
>TRBV29-1|14|TRBJ2-2|TRBD1|few
CSVLTGANTGELFF
TGCAGCGTTCTTACAGGGGCGAACACCGGGGAGCTGTTTTTT
>TRBV14|16|TRBJ2-5|TRBD2|-
CASSQGASGNQETQYF
TGTGCCAGCAGCCAAGGGGCTAGCGGTAACCAAGAGACCCAGTACTTC
>TRBV28|16|TRBJ1-5|-|-
CASSLQPLRRNQPQHF
TGTGCCAGCAGTTTACAACCTCTTAGGCGGAATCAGCCCCAGCATTTT
>TRBV5-4|13|TRBJ2-7|-|-
CASSFGSSYEQYF
TGTGCCAGCAGCTTTGGCAGTTCCTACGAGCAGTACTTC
>TRBV18|14|TRBJ1-1|-|-
CASSLGQPDTEAFF
TGTGCCAGCTCACTTGGGCAGCCCGACACTGAAGCTTTCTTT
>TRBV6-5|14|TRBJ1-4|TRBD1|few
CASSPRGRVEKLFF
TGTGCCAGCAGTCCAAGGGGGCGAGTTGAAAAACTGTTTTTT
>TRBV4-2|15|TRBJ2-5|-|-
CASSQDRASAQTQYF
TGTGCCAGCAGCCAAGACCGTGCTAGCGCTCAGACCCAGTACTTC
>TRBV30|17|TRBJ1-3|-|-
CAWRGMGVHHSGNTIYF
TGTGCCTGGAGGGGTATGGGCGTACACCACTCTGGAAACACCATATATTTT
>TRBV29-1|14|TRBJ1-3|-|-
CSVDDSLSGNTIYF
TGCAGCGTTGATGACAGTCTCTCTGGAAACACCATATATTTT
>TRBV5-1|17|TRBJ1-2|TRBD1|-
CASSLEGARAWGYGYTF
TGCGCCAGCAGCTTGGAGGGGGCGCGGGCTTGGGGTTATGGCTACACCTTC
>TRBV5-8|16|TRBJ1-2|TRBD1|-
CASTGTGGGNLYGYTF
TGTGCCAGCACCGGGACAGGGGGCGGGAATTTGTATGGCTACACCTTC
>TRBV2|17|TRBJ2-6|TRBD1|-
CASSADRGLGGANVLTF
TGTGCCAGCAGCGCCGACAGGGGGCTAGGAGGGGCCAACGTCCTGACTTTC
>TRBV6-5|15|TRBJ1-2|TRBD1|-
CASRRLGQGEEGYTF
TGTGCCAGCAGAAGACTGGGACAGGGAGAAGAGGGCTACACCTTC
>TRBV6-6|18|TRBJ2-1|TRBD2|-
CASSPEAPGLAGVDEQFF
TGTGCCAGCAGTCCCGAGGCGCCGGGACTAGCGGGAGTGGATGAGCAGTTCTTC
>TRBV9|19|TRBJ2-2|TRBD2|-
CASSYSGTSGGPRTGELFF
TGTGCCAGCAGTTATTCCGGGACTAGCGGAGGCCCGAGGACCGGGGAGCTGTTTTTT
>TRBV6-5|15|TRBJ2-1|-|-
CASSYEGRSGNEQFF
TGTGCCAGCAGTTACGAGGGGAGGTCGGGCAATGAGCAGTTCTTC
>TRBV6-5|14|TRBJ2-3|TRBD2|few
CASAGLAGSYTQYF
TGTGCCAGTGCGGGACTAGCGGGATCATATACGCAGTATTTT
>TRBV7-2|15|TRBJ2-3|TRBD2|-
CASSSSGRETDTQYF
TGTGCCAGCAGCTCAAGCGGGAGGGAAACAGATACGCAGTATTTT
>TRBV6-5|14|TRBJ2-1|TRBD2|-
CASSYSGTKYEQFF
TGTGCCAGCAGTTACTCCGGGACTAAGTATGAGCAGTTCTTC
>TRBV11-2|16|TRBJ2-5|-|-
CASSLGASRSPETQYF
TGTGCCAGCAGCTTAGGTGCCTCCCGGAGCCCAGAGACCCAGTACTTC
>TRBV5-6|12|TRBJ2-3|-|-
CASSLREDTQYF
TGTGCCAGCAGCTTACGGGAAGATACGCAGTATTTT
>TRBV28|15|TRBJ1-1|-|few
CASRPRGWGGTEAFF
TGTGCCAGCAGACCCAGAGGGTGGGGTGGCACTGAAGCTTTCTTT
>TRBV25-1|14|TRBJ2-5|-|-
CASSHQELQETQYF
TGTGCCAGCAGTCACCAGGAACTCCAAGAGACCCAGTACTTC
>TRBV19|15|TRBJ2-3|-|few
CASSIAGRVADTQYF
TGTGCCAGTAGTATAGCCGGCAGGGTGGCAGATACGCAGTATTTT
>TRBV7-2|14|TRBJ2-3|TRBD1|-
CASSLEQGVNTQYF
TGTGCCAGCAGCTTAGAACAGGGGGTCAATACGCAGTATTTT
>TRBV30|19|TRBJ2-4|-|-
CAWSVLTRRGGGSKNIQYF
TGTGCCTGGAGTGTACTCACCAGGCGGGGTGGGGGGAGCAAAAACATTCAGTACTTC
>TRBV27|16|TRBJ2-2|TRBD2|-
CASSFSGLAPTGELFF
TGTGCCAGCAGTTTTTCGGGACTAGCGCCGACCGGGGAGCTGTTTTTT